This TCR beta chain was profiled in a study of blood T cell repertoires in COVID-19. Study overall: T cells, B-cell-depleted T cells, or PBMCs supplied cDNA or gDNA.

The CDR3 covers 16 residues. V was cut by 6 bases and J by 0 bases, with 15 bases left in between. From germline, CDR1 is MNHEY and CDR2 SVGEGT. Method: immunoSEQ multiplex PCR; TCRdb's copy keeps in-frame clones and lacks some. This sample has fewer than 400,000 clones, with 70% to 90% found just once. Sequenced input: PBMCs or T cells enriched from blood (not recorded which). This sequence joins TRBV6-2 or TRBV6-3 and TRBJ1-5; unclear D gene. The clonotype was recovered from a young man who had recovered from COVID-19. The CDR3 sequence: CASSEGSRTSNQPQHF. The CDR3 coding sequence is TGTGCCAGCAGCGAGGGCTCCAGAACTAGCAATCAGCCCCAGCATTTT.